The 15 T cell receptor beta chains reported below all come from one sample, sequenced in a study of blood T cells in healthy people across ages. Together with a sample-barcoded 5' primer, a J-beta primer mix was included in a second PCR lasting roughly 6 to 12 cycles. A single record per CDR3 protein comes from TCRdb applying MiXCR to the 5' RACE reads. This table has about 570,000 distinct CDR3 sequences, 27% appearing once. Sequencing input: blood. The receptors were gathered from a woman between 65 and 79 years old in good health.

The CDR3 protein is CSVRGSTGTRETQYF. DNA for the CDR3: TGCAGCGTTCGGGGGTCGACAGGGACAAGGGAGACCCAGTACTTC. This sequence joins TRBV29-1 and TRBJ2-5, with a tentative D call TRBD1 (7 bases). CDR1 is SQVTM and CDR2 is ANQGSEA in the germline V gene. CDR3 size: 15 residues. Trimming stripped 5 bases from V and 5 bases from J, with 21 bases between.

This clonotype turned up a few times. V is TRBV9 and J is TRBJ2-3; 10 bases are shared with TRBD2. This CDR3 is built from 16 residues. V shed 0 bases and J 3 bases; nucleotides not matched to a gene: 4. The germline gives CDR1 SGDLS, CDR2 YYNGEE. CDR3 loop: CASSVGPSGGTDTQYF. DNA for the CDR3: TGTGCCAGCAGCGTAGGTCCTAGCGGGGGAACAGATACGCAGTATTTT.

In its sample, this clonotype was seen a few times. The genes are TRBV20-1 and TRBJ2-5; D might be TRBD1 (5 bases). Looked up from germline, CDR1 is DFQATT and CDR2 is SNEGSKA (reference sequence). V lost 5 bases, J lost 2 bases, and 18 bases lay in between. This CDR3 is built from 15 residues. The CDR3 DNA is TGCAGTGCTCCCAATCCACAGGCCTTTCAAGAGACCCAGTACTTC. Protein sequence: CSAPNPQAFQETQYF.

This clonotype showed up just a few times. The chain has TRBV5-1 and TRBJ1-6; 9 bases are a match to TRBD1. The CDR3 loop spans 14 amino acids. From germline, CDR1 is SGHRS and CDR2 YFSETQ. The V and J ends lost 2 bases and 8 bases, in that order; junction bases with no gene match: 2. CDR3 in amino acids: CASSLQGADSPLHF. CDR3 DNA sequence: TGCGCCAGCAGCTTACAGGGGGCGGATTCACCCCTCCACTTT.

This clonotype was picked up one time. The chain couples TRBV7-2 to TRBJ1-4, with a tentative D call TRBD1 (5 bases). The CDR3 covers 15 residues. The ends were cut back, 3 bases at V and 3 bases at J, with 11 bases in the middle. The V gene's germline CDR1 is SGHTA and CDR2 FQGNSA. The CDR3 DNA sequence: TGTGCCAGCAGCTTCAACAGGAAGCCTAATGAAAAACTGTTTTTT. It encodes CASSFNRKPNEKLFF.

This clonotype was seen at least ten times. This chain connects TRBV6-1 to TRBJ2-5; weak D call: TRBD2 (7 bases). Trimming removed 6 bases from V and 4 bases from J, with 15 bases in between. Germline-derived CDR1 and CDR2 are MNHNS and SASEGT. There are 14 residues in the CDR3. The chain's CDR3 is CASRSTGRGETQYF. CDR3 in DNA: TGTGCCAGCAGGTCTACAGGGAGGGGAGAGACCCAGTACTTC.

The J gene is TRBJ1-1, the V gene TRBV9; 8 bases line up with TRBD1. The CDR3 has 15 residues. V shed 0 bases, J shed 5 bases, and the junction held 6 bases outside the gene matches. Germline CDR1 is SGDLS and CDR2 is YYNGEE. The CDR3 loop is CASSVGQGRGTEAFF. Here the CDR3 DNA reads TGTGCCAGCAGCGTAGGACAGGGGCGGGGTACTGAAGCTTTCTTT.

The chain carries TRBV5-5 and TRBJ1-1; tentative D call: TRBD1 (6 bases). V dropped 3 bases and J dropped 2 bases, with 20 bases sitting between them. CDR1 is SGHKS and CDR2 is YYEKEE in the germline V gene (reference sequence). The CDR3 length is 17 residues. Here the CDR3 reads CASSSHVGGHLNTEAFF. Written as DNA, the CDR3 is TGTGCCAGCAGCTCCCACGTGGGGGGCCACCTTAACACTGAAGCTTTCTTT.

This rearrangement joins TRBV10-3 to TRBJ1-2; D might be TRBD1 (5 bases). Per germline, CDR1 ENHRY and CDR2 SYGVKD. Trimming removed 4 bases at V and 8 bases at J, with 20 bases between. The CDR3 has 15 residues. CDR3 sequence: CAISAGTPVGYGYTF. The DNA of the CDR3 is TGTGCCATCAGTGCCGGGACCCCAGTGGGCTACGGCTACACCTTC.

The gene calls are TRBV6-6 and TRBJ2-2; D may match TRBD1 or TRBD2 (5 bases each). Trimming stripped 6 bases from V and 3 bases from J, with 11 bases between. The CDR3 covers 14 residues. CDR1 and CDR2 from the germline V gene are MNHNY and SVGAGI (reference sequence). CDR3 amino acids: CASSRDLYTGELFF. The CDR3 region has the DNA TGTGCCAGCAGCCGGGACCTCTACACCGGGGAGCTGTTTTTT.

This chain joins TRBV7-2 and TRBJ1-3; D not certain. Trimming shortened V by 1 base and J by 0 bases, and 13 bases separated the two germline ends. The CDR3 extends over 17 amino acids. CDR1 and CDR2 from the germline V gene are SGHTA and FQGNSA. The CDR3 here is CASSLGVARTSGNTIYF. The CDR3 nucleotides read TGTGCCAGCAGCTTAGGAGTAGCCCGAACCTCTGGAAACACCATATATTTT. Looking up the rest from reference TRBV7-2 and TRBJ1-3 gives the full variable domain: GAGVSQSPSNKVTEKGKDVELRCDPISGHTALYWYRQSLGQGLEFLIYFQGNSAPDKSGLPSDRFSAERTGGSVSTLTIQRTQQEDSAVYLCASSLGVARTSGNTIYFGEGSWLTVV.

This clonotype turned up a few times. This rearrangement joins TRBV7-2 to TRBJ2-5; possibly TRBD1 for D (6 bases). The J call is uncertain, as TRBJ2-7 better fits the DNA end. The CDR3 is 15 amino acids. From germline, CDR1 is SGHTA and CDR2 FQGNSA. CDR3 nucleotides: TGTGCCAGCAGCTTAGGGACAGACTTCTCCTACGAGCAGTACTTC. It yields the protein CASSLGTDFSYEQYF.

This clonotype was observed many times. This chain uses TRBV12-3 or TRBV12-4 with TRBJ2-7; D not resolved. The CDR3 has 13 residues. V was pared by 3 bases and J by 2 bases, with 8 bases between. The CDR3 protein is CASSFWLTYEQYF. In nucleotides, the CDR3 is TGTGCCAGCAGTTTTTGGCTAACCTACGAGCAGTACTTC.

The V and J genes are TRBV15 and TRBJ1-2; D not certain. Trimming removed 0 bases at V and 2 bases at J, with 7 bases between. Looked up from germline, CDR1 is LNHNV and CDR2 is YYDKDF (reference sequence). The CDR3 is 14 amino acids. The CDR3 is CATSRERGNYGYTF. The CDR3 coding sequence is TGTGCCACCAGCAGAGAACGGGGAAACTATGGCTACACCTTC.

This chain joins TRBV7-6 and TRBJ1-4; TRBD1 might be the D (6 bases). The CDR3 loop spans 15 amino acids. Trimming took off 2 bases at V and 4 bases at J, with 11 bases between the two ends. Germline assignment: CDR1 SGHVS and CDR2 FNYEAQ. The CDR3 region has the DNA TGTGCCAGCAGCTTATTTGTGGACAGTAATGAAAAACTGTTTTTT. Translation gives CASSLFVDSNEKLFF.